Below are 8 T cell receptor beta chains sequenced from a single sample in a study of blood T cells in healthy people across ages. Alongside a J-beta primer mix, a sample-barcoded 5' primer served in a second PCR lasting roughly 7 to 12 cycles. TCRdb re-derived calls from the 5' RACE reads in MiXCR, one entry per CDR3 protein. The table records roughly 500,000 distinct CDR3 sequences, around 24% of them present only once. The data were also submitted as part of a second study, on T cells of mothers and their children.

Material: blood. These receptors all come from a boy under 18 in good health.

This clonotype came up a few times. The J gene is TRBJ1-4, the V gene TRBV12-3 or TRBV12-4; 9 nucleotides align to TRBD1. The CDR3 contains 15 residues. The V gene end was trimmed by 5 bases and the J gene end by 8 bases; junction bases not matched to a gene: 9. The CDR3 DNA follows: TGTGCCAGCAGTACACAGGGGGCGCTTGGGGAAAAACTGTTTTTT. This gives the protein CASSTQGALGEKLFF.

CDR3 residues: CASSSTGGSNQPQHF. CDR3 nucleotides: TGTGCCAGCAGTTCTACCGGGGGTAGCAATCAGCCCCAGCATTTT. V and J are TRBV7-2 and TRBJ1-5, with a tentative D call TRBD1 (5 bases). CDR3 length equals 15 residues. V lost 6 bases to trimming and J lost 0 bases, with 12 bases between them. Germline assignment: CDR1 SGHTA and CDR2 FQGNSA.

This chain uses TRBV12-3 or TRBV12-4 with TRBJ1-1; 9 bases fit TRBD1. The V and J ends lost 6 bases and 9 bases, in that order; junction bases with no gene match: 5. The CDR3 contains 12 residues. CDR3 in DNA: TGTGCCAGCAGGGGGGACAGGGATCAAGCTTTCTTT. Translating gives CASRGDRDQAFF.

This sequence joins TRBV28 and TRBJ2-7, with D tentatively TRBD2 (5 bases). Trimming shortened V by 3 bases and J by 0 bases, and 6 bases separated the two germline ends. Germline CDR1 reads MDHEN; CDR2 reads SYDVKM. The CDR3 is 13 residues long. CDR3 sequence: CASSFTSSYEQYF. CDR3 nucleotide sequence: TGTGCCAGCAGTTTCACTAGCTCCTACGAGCAGTACTTC. The entire variable domain, with the rest obtained from reference TRBV28 and TRBJ2-7, is as follows: DVKVTQSSRYLVKRTGEKVFLECVQDMDHENMFWYRQDPGLGLRLIYFSYDVKMKEKGDIPEGYSVSREKKERFSLILESASTNQTSMYLCASSFTSSYEQYFGPGTRLTVT.

This clonotype showed up just once. The chain recombines TRBV6-2 or TRBV6-3 with TRBJ2-3, with D unclear. Germline V gene lookup returns CDR1 MNHEY and CDR2 SVGEGT. CDR3 length: 12 amino acids. V was clipped by 2 bases and J by 6 bases, with 6 bases between them. CDR3 residues: CASSYTSDTQYF. The CDR3 nucleotides are TGTGCCAGCAGTTACACCTCTGATACGCAGTATTTT.

The chain combines TRBV15 with TRBJ2-1, with D unresolved. Trimming removed 1 base from V and 9 bases from J, with 7 bases in between. This CDR3 has 12 residues. The V gene's germline CDR1 is LNHNV and CDR2 YYDKDF (reference sequence). CDR3 sequence: CATSRGPAEQFF. The CDR3, as DNA: TGTGCCACCAGCAGAGGGCCAGCTGAGCAGTTCTTC.

This clonotype has a handful of counts. This sequence joins TRBV20-1 and TRBJ2-5, with D uncertain. The CDR3 is 12 amino acids. CDR1 and CDR2 (germline): DFQATT, SNEGSKA (reference sequence). V lost 3 bases, J lost 0 bases, and 5 bases lay in between. DNA of the CDR3: TGCAGTGCTAGTACAGACCAAGAGACCCAGTACTTC. This gives the protein CSASTDQETQYF.

For this clonotype: Mismatch with germline at one junction end may stem from a read error. This chain connects TRBV6-2 or TRBV6-3 to TRBJ1-4, with D perhaps TRBD1 (6 bases). The V gene's germline CDR1 is MNHEY and CDR2 SVGEGT. The CDR3 has 15 amino acids. The DNA of the CDR3 is TGTGCCTGCAGTTCGACAGGCCCGACTCATGAAAAACTGTTTTTT. Its protein product is CACSSTGPTHEKLFF.